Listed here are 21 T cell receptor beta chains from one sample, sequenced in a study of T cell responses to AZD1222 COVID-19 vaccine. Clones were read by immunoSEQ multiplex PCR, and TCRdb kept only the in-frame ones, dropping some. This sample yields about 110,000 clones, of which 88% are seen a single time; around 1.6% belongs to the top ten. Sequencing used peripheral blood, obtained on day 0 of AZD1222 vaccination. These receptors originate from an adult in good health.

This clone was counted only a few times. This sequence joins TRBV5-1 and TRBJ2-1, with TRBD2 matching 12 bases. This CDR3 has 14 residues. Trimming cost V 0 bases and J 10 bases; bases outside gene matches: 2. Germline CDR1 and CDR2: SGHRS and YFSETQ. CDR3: CASSLDLAGGEQFF. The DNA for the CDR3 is TGCGCCAGCAGCTTGGACCTAGCGGGAGGGGAGCAGTTCTTC.

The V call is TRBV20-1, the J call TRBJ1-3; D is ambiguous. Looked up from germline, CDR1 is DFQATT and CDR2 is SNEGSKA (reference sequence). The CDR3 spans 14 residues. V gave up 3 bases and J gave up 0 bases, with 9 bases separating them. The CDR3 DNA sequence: TGCAGTGCTAGTTCGGTGGGCTCTGGAAACACCATATATTTT. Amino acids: CSASSVGSGNTIYF.

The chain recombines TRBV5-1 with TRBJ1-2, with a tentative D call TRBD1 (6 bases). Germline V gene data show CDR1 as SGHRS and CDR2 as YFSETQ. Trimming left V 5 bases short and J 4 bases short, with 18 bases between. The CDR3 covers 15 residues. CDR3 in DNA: TGCGCCAGCAGACCGGAAGGACAGCCGGTCTATGGCTACACCTTC. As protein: CASRPEGQPVYGYTF.

The DNA for the CDR3 is TGTGCCACCACGACTCTTGGGCGGGGGATGAACACTGAAGCTTTCTTT. Its translation is CATTTLGRGMNTEAFF. The V and J genes are TRBV5-8 and TRBJ1-1; possibly TRBD1 for D (5 bases). The CDR3 is made up of 16 amino acids. Germline lookup yields CDR1 SGHTS and CDR2 YDEGEE. V lost 9 bases and J 0 bases, leaving 21 bases between the germline ends.

CDR3 loop: CSGKGIPGELFF. CDR3 coding DNA: TGCAGCGGGAAAGGGATTCCCGGGGAGCTGTTTTTT. This sequence joins TRBV29-1 and TRBJ2-2; D is undetermined. The CDR3 contains 12 residues. V dropped 7 bases and J dropped 6 bases, with 12 bases sitting between them. Germline V gene lookup returns CDR1 SQVTM and CDR2 ANQGSEA.

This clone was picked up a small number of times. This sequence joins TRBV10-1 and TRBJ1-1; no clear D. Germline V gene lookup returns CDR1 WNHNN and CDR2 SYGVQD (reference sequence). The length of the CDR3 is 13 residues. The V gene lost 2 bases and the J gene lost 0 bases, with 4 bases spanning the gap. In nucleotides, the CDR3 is TGCGCCAGCAGTGAGAAGTTGAACACTGAAGCTTTCTTT. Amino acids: CASSEKLNTEAFF.

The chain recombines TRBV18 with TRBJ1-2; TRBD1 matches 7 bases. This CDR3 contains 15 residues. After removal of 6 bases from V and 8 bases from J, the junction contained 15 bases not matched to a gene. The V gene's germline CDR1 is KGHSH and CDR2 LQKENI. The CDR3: CASSPTETGLRGYTF. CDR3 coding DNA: TGTGCCAGCTCCCCCACCGAGACAGGGTTAAGGGGCTACACCTTC.

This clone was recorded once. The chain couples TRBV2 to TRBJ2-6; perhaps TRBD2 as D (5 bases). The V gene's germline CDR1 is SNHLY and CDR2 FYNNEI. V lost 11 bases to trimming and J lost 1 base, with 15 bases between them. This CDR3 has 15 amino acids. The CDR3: CAWTPLGSGANVLTF. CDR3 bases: TGTGCCTGGACTCCCCTGGGGTCTGGGGCCAACGTCCTGACTTTC.

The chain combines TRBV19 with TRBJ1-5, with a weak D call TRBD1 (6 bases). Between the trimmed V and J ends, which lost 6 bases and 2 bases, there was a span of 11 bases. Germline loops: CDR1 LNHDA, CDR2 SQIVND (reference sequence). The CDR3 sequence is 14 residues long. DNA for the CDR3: TGTGCCAGTAGCTTAGCAGGGGGCAATCAGCCCCAGCATTTT. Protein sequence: CASSLAGGNQPQHF.

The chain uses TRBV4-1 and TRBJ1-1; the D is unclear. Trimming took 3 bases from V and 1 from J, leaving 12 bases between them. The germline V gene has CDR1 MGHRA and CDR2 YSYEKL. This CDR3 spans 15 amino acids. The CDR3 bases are TGCGCCAGCAGCCAGACGACTTCCCCGAACACTGAAGCTTTCTTT. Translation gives CASSQTTSPNTEAFF.

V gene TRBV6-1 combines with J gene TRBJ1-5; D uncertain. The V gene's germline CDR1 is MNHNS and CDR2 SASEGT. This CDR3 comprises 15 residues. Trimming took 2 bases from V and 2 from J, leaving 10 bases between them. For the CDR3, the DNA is TGTGCCAGCAGTGAAAAGGTCAAGGGCAATCAGCCCCAGCATTTT. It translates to CASSEKVKGNQPQHF.

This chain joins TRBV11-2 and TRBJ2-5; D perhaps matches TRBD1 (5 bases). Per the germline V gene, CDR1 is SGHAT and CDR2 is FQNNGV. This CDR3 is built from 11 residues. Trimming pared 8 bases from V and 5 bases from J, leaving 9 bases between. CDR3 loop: CASLGVETQYF. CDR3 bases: TGTGCCAGCTTAGGGGTGGAGACCCAGTACTTC.

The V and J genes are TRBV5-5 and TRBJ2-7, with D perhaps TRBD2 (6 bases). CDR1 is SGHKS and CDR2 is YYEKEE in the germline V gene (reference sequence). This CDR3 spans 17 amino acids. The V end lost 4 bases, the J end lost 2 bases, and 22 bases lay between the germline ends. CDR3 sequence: CASSPSGAGHITYEQYF. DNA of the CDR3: TGTGCCAGCAGCCCCAGTGGAGCGGGTCATATCACCTACGAGCAGTACTTC.

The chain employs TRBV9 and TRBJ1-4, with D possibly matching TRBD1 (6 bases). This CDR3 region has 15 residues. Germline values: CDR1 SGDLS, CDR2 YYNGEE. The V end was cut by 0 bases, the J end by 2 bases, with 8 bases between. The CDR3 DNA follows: TGTGCCAGCAGCGTAGCAGGGGCTACTAATGAAAAACTGTTTTTT. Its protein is CASSVAGATNEKLFF.

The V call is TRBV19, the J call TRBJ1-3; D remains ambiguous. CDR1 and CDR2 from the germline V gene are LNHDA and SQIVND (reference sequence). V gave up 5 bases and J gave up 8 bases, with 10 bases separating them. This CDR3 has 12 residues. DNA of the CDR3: TGTGCCAGTAGTGACTCGGGATACACCATATATTTT. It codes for CASSDSGYTIYF.

The CDR3 is CSVEGGGKFYEQYF. The CDR3 DNA is TGCAGCGTTGAGGGCGGGGGCAAATTCTACGAGCAGTACTTC. This chain connects TRBV29-1 to TRBJ2-7; maybe TRBD2 (7 bases). This CDR3 has 14 residues. Trimming stripped 3 bases from V and 3 bases from J, with 15 bases between. Germline-derived CDR1 and CDR2 are SQVTM and ANQGSEA.

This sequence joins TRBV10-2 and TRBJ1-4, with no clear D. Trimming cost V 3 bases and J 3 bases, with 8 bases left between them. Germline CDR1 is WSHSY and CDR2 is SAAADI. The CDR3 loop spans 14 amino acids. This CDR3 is CASSDGFSNEKLFF. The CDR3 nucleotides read TGCGCCAGCAGTGATGGGTTCTCTAATGAAAAACTGTTTTTT.

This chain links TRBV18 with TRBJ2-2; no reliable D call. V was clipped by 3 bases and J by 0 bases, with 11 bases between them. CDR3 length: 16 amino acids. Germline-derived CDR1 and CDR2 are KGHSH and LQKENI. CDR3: CASSPPSGPNTGELFF. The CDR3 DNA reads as TGTGCCAGCTCACCTCCCTCAGGACCGAACACCGGGGAGCTGTTTTTT. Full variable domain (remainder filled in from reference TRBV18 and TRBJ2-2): NAGVMQNPRHLVRRRGQEARLRCSPMKGHSHVYWYRQLPEEGLKFMVYLQKENIIDESGMPKERFSAEFPKEGPSILRIQQVVRGDSAAYFCASSPPSGPNTGELFFGEGSRLTVL.

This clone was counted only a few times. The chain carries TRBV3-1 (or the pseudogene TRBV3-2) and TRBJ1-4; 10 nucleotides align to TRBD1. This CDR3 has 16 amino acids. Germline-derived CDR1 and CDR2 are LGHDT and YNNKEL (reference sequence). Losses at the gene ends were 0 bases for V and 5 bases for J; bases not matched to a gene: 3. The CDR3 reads CASSQDPGQGNEKLFF. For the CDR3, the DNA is TGTGCCAGCAGCCAAGATCCGGGACAGGGGAATGAAAAACTGTTTTTT.

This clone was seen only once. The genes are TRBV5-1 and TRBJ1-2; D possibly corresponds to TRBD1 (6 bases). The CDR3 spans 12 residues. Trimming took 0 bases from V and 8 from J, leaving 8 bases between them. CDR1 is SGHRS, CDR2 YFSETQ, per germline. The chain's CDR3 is CASSLDRVGYTF. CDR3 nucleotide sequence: TGCGCCAGCAGCTTGGACAGGGTGGGCTACACCTTC.

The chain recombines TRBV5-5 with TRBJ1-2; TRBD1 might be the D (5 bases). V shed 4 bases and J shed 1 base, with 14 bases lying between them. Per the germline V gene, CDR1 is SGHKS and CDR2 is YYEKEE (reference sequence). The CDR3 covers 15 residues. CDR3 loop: CASSRDGGGNYGYTF. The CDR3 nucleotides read TGTGCCAGCAGCCGGGATGGGGGAGGTAACTATGGCTACACCTTC.